These 31 T cell receptor beta chains were sequenced from one sample in a study of CD8 T cells in ankylosing spondylitis. TCRdb processed the 5' RACE reads anew with MiXCR; each CDR3 protein has one entry. The top ten hold roughly 13% of the sample, which has 300,000 to 400,000 distinct CDR3 sequences, 20% seen once. The material sequenced was blood, either unsorted or a sorted T cell fraction (not recorded which). The receptors were sampled from a male donor with ankylosing spondylitis or in good health (not recorded which).

This clonotype was seen a few times. J is TRBJ1-5 and V is TRBV7-9; D gene uncertain. The V gene lost 3 bases and the J gene lost 5 bases, with 5 bases spanning the gap. The CDR3 runs to 12 residues. Germline CDR1 reads SEHNR; CDR2 reads FQNEAQ (reference sequence). CDR3 in amino acids: CASSFEDQPQHF. CDR3 nucleotides: TGTGCCAGCAGCTTTGAGGATCAGCCCCAGCATTTT.

The V call is TRBV3-1, the J call TRBJ2-5; TRBD2 matches at 9 bases. Germline V CDR1 and CDR2: LGHDT, YNNKEL (reference sequence). Trimming took 0 bases from V and 5 from J; bases not matched to a gene: 10. The CDR3 runs to 17 residues. The CDR3 loop is CASSQDEAGGPGETQYF. CDR3 nucleotides: TGTGCCAGCAGCCAAGATGAGGCGGGGGGGCCTGGGGAGACCCAGTACTTC.

The rearrangement links TRBV9 to TRBJ2-7; D possibly uses TRBD1 or TRBD2 (5 bases each). Germline loops: CDR1 SGDLS, CDR2 YYNGEE. Trimming shortened V by 3 bases and J by 3 bases, and 16 bases separated the two germline ends. The CDR3 is 15 amino acids. The CDR3 bases are TGTGCCAGCAGCGAGAGGGACGGAGTATACTACGAGCAGTACTTC. It specifies CASSERDGVYYEQYF.

The chain couples TRBV5-1 to TRBJ2-7; 13 bases fit TRBD2. V shed 4 bases, J shed 7 bases, and the junction held 8 bases outside the gene matches. This CDR3 comprises 15 residues. Germline V gene lookup returns CDR1 SGHRS and CDR2 YFSETQ. CDR3 loop: CASSPGLAGVGEQYF. The CDR3 DNA reads TGCGCCAGCAGCCCCGGACTAGCGGGGGTGGGGGAGCAGTACTTC.

This clonotype turned up a few times. This rearrangement joins TRBV5-4 to TRBJ2-7; D remains unclear. Per germline, CDR1 SGHNT and CDR2 YYREEE (reference sequence). The CDR3 loop spans 16 amino acids. With 0 bases removed from V and 0 bases from J, the gap between germline ends came to 13 bases. The CDR3: CASSLEAGTVSYEQYF. CDR3 bases: TGTGCCAGCAGCTTGGAGGCAGGAACGGTCTCCTACGAGCAGTACTTC. The full variable domain, with the rest looked up from reference TRBV5-4 and TRBJ2-7, is ETGVTQSPTHLIKTRGQQVTLRCSSQSGHNTVSWYQQALGQGPQFIFQYYREEENGRGNFPPRFSGLQFPNYSSELNVNALELDDSALYLCASSLEAGTVSYEQYFGPGTRLTVT.

The CDR3 coding sequence is TGTGCCAGCAGCTTCCCGTTGACAGGGGAGAACACCGGGGAGCTGTTTTTT. Translated: CASSFPLTGENTGELFF. The chain links TRBV7-9 to TRBJ2-2, with 8 bases lining up with TRBD1. This CDR3 has 17 amino acids. Germline CDR1 and CDR2: SEHNR and FQNEAQ (reference sequence). V was pared by 3 bases and J by 1 base, with 7 bases of the junction left unmatched.

The rearrangement joins TRBV7-9 to TRBJ2-5, with D tentatively TRBD1 (6 bases). This CDR3 has 17 amino acids. Germline V gene data show CDR1 as SEHNR and CDR2 as FQNEAQ (reference sequence). The germline V and J ends were trimmed by 5 bases and 1 base, with 20 bases remaining between them. Here the CDR3 DNA reads TGTGCCAGCAGCCCTCGGACAGCCCAATCCCCCCAAGAGACCCAGTACTTC. It specifies CASSPRTAQSPQETQYF.

This sequence joins TRBV25-1 and TRBJ2-7; 9 bases are shared with TRBD1. CDR1 is MGHDK and CDR2 is SYGVNS in the germline V gene. The CDR3 totals 19 residues. V gave up 4 bases and J gave up 1 base; unmatched junction bases: 17. The CDR3 bases are TGTGCCAGCAGTGCTTTCCGGGACAGGGCTTCCCTCCGATCCTACGAGCAGTACTTC. Translating it yields CASSAFRDRASLRSYEQYF.

The chain uses TRBV2 and TRBJ2-7; tentatively, D is TRBD1 (6 bases). Germline CDR1 is SNHLY and CDR2 is FYNNEI. V was pared by 6 bases and J by 3 bases, with 12 bases between. This CDR3 is 13 amino acids long. The CDR3 region has the DNA TGTGCCAGCAGAGTTAGACAGGTCTACGAGCAGTACTTC. This sequence encodes CASRVRQVYEQYF. Variable domain in full (rest from reference TRBV2 and TRBJ2-7): EPEVTQTPSHQVTQMGQEVILRCVPISNHLYFYWYRQILGQKVEFLVSFYNNEISEKSEIFDDQFSVERPDGSNFTLKIRSTKLEDSAMYFCASRVRQVYEQYFGPGTRLTVT.

Ten or more counts support this clonotype. The chain combines TRBV27 with TRBJ2-7; D is uncertain. This CDR3 has 14 residues. The V and J ends lost 3 bases and 1 base respectively, with 10 bases between them. Germline-derived CDR1 and CDR2 are MNHEY and SMNVEV (reference sequence). The CDR3 is CASSFGVTSYEQYF. The CDR3 DNA sequence: TGTGCCAGCAGTTTCGGAGTGACGTCCTACGAGCAGTACTTC.

The genes are TRBV7-9 and TRBJ2-2, with a tentative D call TRBD2 (5 bases). Germline V gene data show CDR1 as SEHNR and CDR2 as FQNEAQ (reference sequence). The V end lost 3 bases, the J end lost 4 bases, and 9 bases lay between the germline ends. This CDR3 spans 14 amino acids. The CDR3 DNA reads TGTGCCAGCAGCTTCGGGGTATCCACCGGGGAGCTGTTTTTT. Translation: CASSFGVSTGELFF.

The chain links TRBV7-8 to TRBJ1-4, with a tentative D call TRBD1 (5 bases). Germline V CDR1 and CDR2: SGHVS, FQNEAQ. V dropped 5 bases and J dropped 4 bases, with 14 bases sitting between them. The CDR3 covers 15 residues. The CDR3 is CASSGQGEGNEKLFF. CDR3 nucleotides: TGTGCCAGCAGCGGGCAGGGTGAGGGTAATGAAAAACTGTTTTTT.

The table lists this clonotype with a few counts. V usage is TRBV3-1 and J usage is TRBJ2-7; D is unresolved. With 4 bases removed from V and 3 bases from J, the gap between germline ends came to 10 bases. Germline V gene sequence: CDR1 LGHDT, CDR2 YNNKEL (reference sequence). The CDR3 runs 13 residues. CDR3 amino acids: CASSPAPNYEQYF. The CDR3, as DNA: TGTGCCAGCAGCCCGGCGCCCAACTACGAGCAGTACTTC.

This clonotype was seen only a few times. The chain is built from TRBV7-9 and TRBJ2-2; D is unclear. The CDR3 is made up of 13 amino acids. Germline CDR1 reads SEHNR; CDR2 reads FQNEAQ (reference sequence). V lost 2 bases to trimming and J lost 3 bases, with 4 bases between them. The CDR3 region has the DNA TGTGCCAGCAGCTTAATGGACACCGGGGAGCTGTTTTTT. This gives the protein CASSLMDTGELFF.

The chain has TRBV4-1 and TRBJ2-7, with D perhaps TRBD1 (6 bases). The CDR3 contains 15 residues. The ends were cut back, 2 bases at V and 2 bases at J, with 13 bases in the middle. The germline V gene encodes CDR1 MGHRA and CDR2 YSYEKL. The CDR3 DNA is TGCGCCAGCAGCCAAACAGGGATAGGGCCCTACGAGCAGTACTTC. This codes for CASSQTGIGPYEQYF.

The V call is TRBV20-1, the J call TRBJ2-3, with D perhaps given as TRBD1 or TRBD2 (5 bases each). Germline V lookup: CDR1 DFQATT, CDR2 SNEGSKA (reference sequence). There are 16 residues in the CDR3. V lost 1 base and J 7 bases, leaving 21 bases between the germline ends. The CDR3 DNA is TGCAGTGCTAGAGCCCTACTAGGACTTCAGGGTAATACGCAGTATTTT. Translated, it gives CSARALLGLQGNTQYF.

This clonotype was seen more than once but under ten times. The chain is built from TRBV9 and TRBJ2-5, with D hard to call. The V end was cut by 0 bases, the J end by 5 bases, with 14 bases between. Germline assignment: CDR1 SGDLS and CDR2 YYNGEE. This CDR3 spans 15 amino acids. CDR3 DNA: TGTGCCAGCAGCGTAGCGGCTGAAGGGTTGGAGACCCAGTACTTC. This encodes CASSVAAEGLETQYF.

This clonotype was seen a handful of times. The V gene is TRBV19, the J gene TRBJ1-1, with a possible D match to TRBD1 (5 bases). V was clipped by 4 bases and J by 10 bases, with 22 bases between them. Germline V lookup: CDR1 LNHDA, CDR2 SQIVND (reference sequence). The CDR3 has 15 amino acids. DNA of the CDR3: TGTGCCAGTAGTACGTCAGCCGGGGGAGGTTCTGGAGCTTTCTTT. It codes for CASSTSAGGGSGAFF. Drawing the rest from reference TRBV19 and TRBJ1-1, the complete variable domain is DGGITQSPKYLFRKEGQNVTLSCEQNLNHDAMYWYRQDPGQGLRLIYYSQIVNDFQKGDIAEGYSVSREKKESFPLTVTSAQKNPTAFYLCASSTSAGGGSGAFFGQGTRLTVV.

This clonotype was seen more than once but under ten times. V is TRBV12-3 or TRBV12-4 and J is TRBJ2-3; D assignment may be TRBD1 or TRBD2 (6 bases each). The CDR3 has 15 residues. The V and J ends lost 4 bases and 2 bases respectively, with 13 bases between them. For the CDR3, the DNA is TGTGCCAGCAGTTCGGGGGCTACCTACACAGATACGCAGTATTTT. Encoded protein: CASSSGATYTDTQYF.

This chain uses TRBV11-2 with TRBJ2-1, with D unresolved. The CDR3 totals 15 residues. Germline loops: CDR1 SGHAT, CDR2 FQNNGV. Deletions cut 5 bases from V and 7 bases from J, with 18 bases between. The DNA of the CDR3 is TGTGCCAGCAGCGCCACCGGGCCGCGAAGTAATGAGCAGTTCTTC. As protein: CASSATGPRSNEQFF.

This clonotype was counted only a few times. The chain carries TRBV7-9 and TRBJ2-3; 8 bases align to TRBD1. Germline lookup yields CDR1 SEHNR and CDR2 FQNEAQ (reference sequence). The CDR3 totals 16 residues. The V segment lost 2 bases and the J segment 6 bases; nucleotides outside the gene matches: 10. This CDR3 reads CASSLKAQGAKDTQYF. The CDR3 DNA is TGTGCCAGCAGCTTAAAGGCCCAGGGGGCTAAGGATACGCAGTATTTT.

This clonotype was detected only a few times. V usage is TRBV5-6 and J usage is TRBJ2-7, with D unclear. From germline, CDR1 is SGHDT and CDR2 YYEEEE. This CDR3 comprises 13 residues. Between the trimmed V and J ends, which lost 3 bases and 2 bases, there was a span of 9 bases. In DNA form, the CDR3 reads TGTGCCAGCAGCTACCAGGCTGCCTACGAGCAGTACTTC. This gives the protein CASSYQAAYEQYF.

In this sample, this clonotype turned up a few times. This chain connects TRBV24-1 to TRBJ2-7; the D is unclear. Germline values: CDR1 KGHDR, CDR2 SFDVKD. The length of the CDR3 is 11 residues. The V and J ends lost 4 bases and 3 bases respectively, with 3 bases between them. The CDR3 loop reads CATSDHYEQYF. The CDR3 DNA reads as TGTGCCACCAGTGACCACTACGAGCAGTACTTC.

V gene TRBV12-3 or TRBV12-4 combines with J gene TRBJ2-5; TRBD2 agrees at 9 bases. Trimming at V came to 8 bases and at J to 3 bases, leaving 13 bases not matched to a gene. The CDR3 is 16 amino acids. The CDR3 protein is CASVPWERGAKETQYF. The DNA of the CDR3 is TGTGCCAGCGTCCCTTGGGAGCGGGGGGCAAAAGAGACCCAGTACTTC.

The DNA of the CDR3 is TGTGCCAGCAGCTTAAAGATATGGGGGGACAATGAGCAGTTCTTC. It specifies CASSLKIWGDNEQFF. This rearrangement joins TRBV7-6 to TRBJ2-1; D is possibly TRBD2 (6 bases). Germline CDR1 SGHVS, CDR2 FNYEAQ. The CDR3 is made up of 15 amino acids. Trimming left V 2 bases short and J 5 bases short, with 13 bases between.

This clonotype has only a few counts. The rearrangement uses TRBV5-1 and TRBJ2-1; D is possibly TRBD1 or TRBD2 (6 bases each). Trimming cost V 0 bases and J 9 bases, with 19 bases left between them. CDR1 and CDR2 (germline): SGHRS, YFSETQ. This CDR3 spans 16 amino acids. The CDR3 is CASSLEGGRDFGEQFF. In nucleotides, the CDR3 is TGCGCCAGCAGCTTGGAGGGGGGCCGGGATTTCGGTGAGCAGTTCTTC.

This chain uses TRBV27 with TRBJ2-2; D might be TRBD2 (5 bases). This CDR3 spans 17 amino acids. V lost 0 bases, J lost 5 bases, and 16 bases lay in between. Germline V gene lookup returns CDR1 MNHEY and CDR2 SMNVEV (reference sequence). For the CDR3, the DNA is TGTGCCAGCAGTTTATCGGGAGAGGGCCCCCATACCGGGGAGCTGTTTTTT. Translated, it gives CASSLSGEGPHTGELFF.

A single count supports this clonotype. The V and J genes are TRBV6-1 and TRBJ2-3; D gene unclear. The CDR3 runs to 12 residues. Trimming took off 8 bases at V and 2 bases at J, with 8 bases between the two ends. Germline V lookup: CDR1 MNHNS, CDR2 SASEGT. CDR3 coding DNA: TGTGCCAGCGAAGACCTCACAGATACGCAGTATTTT. This codes for CASEDLTDTQYF.

Only a few counts were recorded for this clonotype. The chain joins TRBV6-5 to TRBJ2-2; tentatively, D is TRBD1 (6 bases). The length of the CDR3 is 16 residues. CDR1 MNHEY and CDR2 SVGAGI come from the germline V gene. V was cut by 1 base and J by 1 base, with 10 bases left in between. The CDR3 region is CASSYFKQGNTGELFF. CDR3 sequence (DNA): TGTGCCAGCAGTTACTTTAAACAGGGGAACACCGGGGAGCTGTTTTTT.

This clonotype has only a few counts. The V and J genes are TRBV7-2 and TRBJ2-1; D is unresolved. The germline V and J ends were trimmed by 11 bases and 6 bases, with 11 bases remaining between them. Germline V lookup: CDR1 SGHTA, CDR2 FQGNSA. The CDR3 has 11 amino acids. CDR3 coding DNA: TGTGCCTGTCCTTTGGGCAATGAGCAGTTCTTC. Its protein is CACPLGNEQFF.

There are a few counts of this clonotype. The gene calls are TRBV11-2 and TRBJ2-2; unclear D gene. The V and J ends lost 1 base and 3 bases respectively, with 9 bases between them. CDR1 is SGHAT, CDR2 FQNNGV, per germline. The CDR3 contains 15 residues. This chain's CDR3 is CASSLVAADTGELFF. CDR3 sequence (DNA): TGTGCCAGCAGCTTAGTTGCGGCTGACACCGGGGAGCTGTTTTTT. The full variable domain, rest sourced from reference TRBV11-2 and TRBJ2-2, is EAGVAQSPRYKIIEKRQSVAFWCNPISGHATLYWYQQILGQGPKLLIQFQNNGVVDDSQLPKDRFSAERLKGVDSTLKIQPAKLEDSAVYLCASSLVAADTGELFFGEGSRLTVL.